The 7 T cell receptor beta chains in this list originate from one sample, sequenced in a study of cytomegalovirus exposure and HLA in healthy donors. Primers included in the PCR were 60 Vbeta and 13 Jbeta primers. Some clones are missing from TCRdb's copy, which holds only in-frame ones; the method was immunoSEQ multiplex PCR. The sample includes about 180,000 clones, about three quarters seen only once; the top ten take around 5.7%. Material for sequencing was PBMCs. Source of these receptors: a man aged 40-49 years in good health and CMV-seronegative.

The chain carries TRBV14 and TRBJ1-2; TRBD1 might be the D (5 bases). Trimming cost V 5 bases and J 9 bases, with 16 bases left between them. Germline loops: CDR1 SGHDN, CDR2 FVKESK. This CDR3 has 13 residues. The chain's CDR3 is CASSSRGVGSYTF. The DNA for the CDR3 is TGTGCCAGCAGCTCAAGGGGTGTGGGGAGCTACACCTTC.

This sequence joins TRBV7-7 and TRBJ1-1, with D unclear. Germline V gene sequence: CDR1 SSHAT, CDR2 FNYEAQ (reference sequence). The V end was cut by 3 bases, the J end by 8 bases, with 13 bases between. CDR3 length: 13 residues. CDR3 region: CASSFNRVSEAFF. CDR3 nucleotide sequence: TGTGCCAGCAGCTTTAACCGGGTTTCGGAAGCTTTCTTT. The full variable domain, with the rest looked up from reference TRBV7-7 and TRBJ1-1, is GAGVSQSPRYKVTKRGQDVTLRCDPISSHATLYWYQQALGQGPEFLTYFNYEAQPDKSGLPSDRFSAERPEGSISTLTIQRTEQRDSAMYRCASSFNRVSEAFFGQGTRLTVV.

V usage is TRBV11-2 and J usage is TRBJ2-1, with 10 bases lining up with TRBD2. J was trimmed by 7 bases and V by 0 bases; bases with no gene match: 9. The germline V gene encodes CDR1 SGHAT and CDR2 FQNNGV. CDR3 length equals 17 residues. Here the CDR3 DNA reads TGTGCCAGCAGCTTAGAAGCAAGCGGGAGGGCGTCTAATGAGCAGTTCTTC. It codes for CASSLEASGRASNEQFF.

The V and J genes are TRBV9 and TRBJ1-3; the D gene is possibly TRBD1 (5 bases). Germline lookup yields CDR1 SGDLS and CDR2 YYNGEE. This CDR3 is built from 16 residues. The ends were cut back, 4 bases at V and 0 bases at J, with 14 bases in the middle. The CDR3 sequence is CASSPVGPLSGNTIYF. CDR3 DNA: TGTGCCAGCAGCCCAGTGGGGCCCCTCTCTGGAAACACCATATATTTT.

The chain is built from TRBV27 and TRBJ1-2; possibly TRBD1 for D (6 bases). V lost 3 bases and J lost 9, with 23 bases in between. This CDR3 contains 16 residues. CDR1 is MNHEY, CDR2 SMNVEV, per germline (reference sequence). The CDR3 is CASSLGEKGHAPRYTF. The CDR3 DNA reads as TGTGCCAGCAGTTTGGGGGAGAAGGGACATGCACCTCGCTACACCTTC.

V gene TRBV2 combines with J gene TRBJ1-2; 7 bases line up with TRBD1. J lost 0 bases, V lost 6 bases, and 13 bases had no gene match. The CDR3 runs 17 residues. Germline CDR1 SNHLY, CDR2 FYNNEI. CDR3 region: CASSPDRVLIPNYGYTF. In DNA, the CDR3 is TGTGCCAGCAGCCCTGACAGGGTCCTAATACCTAACTATGGCTACACCTTC.

The V and J genes are TRBV7-2 and TRBJ2-5; no clear D gene. Deletions cut 5 bases from V and 2 bases from J, with 12 bases between. The CDR3 is made up of 14 amino acids. Germline V gene data show CDR1 as SGHTA and CDR2 as FQGNSA. The CDR3 region is CASSPQLSQETQYF. The CDR3 DNA is TGTGCCAGCAGCCCCCAACTATCTCAAGAGACCCAGTACTTC.